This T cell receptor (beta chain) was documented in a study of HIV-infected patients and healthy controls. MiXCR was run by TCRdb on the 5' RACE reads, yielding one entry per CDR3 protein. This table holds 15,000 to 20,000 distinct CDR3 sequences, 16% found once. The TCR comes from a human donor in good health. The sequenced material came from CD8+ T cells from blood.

CDR3 sequence reads: CASSLTGGGDTQYF. The DNA of the CDR3 is TGTGCCAGCAGCTTAACGGGAGGGGGAGATACGCAGTATTTT. This chain connects TRBV7-3 to TRBJ2-3; D perhaps matches TRBD2 (7 bases). The V end was cut by 0 bases, the J end by 5 bases, with 9 bases between. The CDR3 has 14 residues. CDR1 and CDR2 (germline): SGHTA, FQGTGA.